This T cell receptor (beta chain) came from a study of Graves' ophthalmopathy and Graves' hyperthyroidism (dated by TCRdb to the late 2010s). At the level of the whole study: Peripheral blood was collected before any treatment was given, at the time of initial diagnosis. TCR beta repertoire signatures were used to distinguish Graves' ophthalmopathy from Graves' hyperthyroidism and to predict progression to ophthalmopathy. In total, 135 blood samples were TCR-sequenced: fewer than 50 ophthalmopathy, 80 or so hyperthyroidism and approximately 17 hyperthyroidism-to-ophthalmopathy patients. To explore V-J signatures that distinguish ophthalmopathy from hyperthyroidism, a discovery set of about 99 patients was enrolled, made up of around 40 with ophthalmopathy and 55 to 65 with stable hyperthyroidism. The independent validation cohort included 18 to 20 hyperthyroidism patients plus 17 patients who later progressed from hyperthyroidism to ophthalmopathy. In roughly 6 hyperthyroidism patients, T-cell repertoires of thyroid tissue and blood were compared. Following sample collection, hyperthyroidism patients were given methimazole at a starting dose of 30 mg daily, and ophthalmopathy patients were given high-dose intravenous methylprednisolone. Paper-wide results and their limitations: In validation, the model predicted ophthalmopathy progression with about 71% sensitivity and 72.22% specificity; roughly 11 predicted patients were CT-confirmed with GO in a median of about 7.1 months. In cross-validation, the 13-signature model distinguished ophthalmopathy from stable hyperthyroidism with 85% to 90% sensitivity and approximately 81% specificity, and in the test set the corresponding values were approximately 80% and 68%. Sample size was not statistically predetermined, and group allocation was not concealed from the investigators. Most expanded thyroid clonotypes with a frequency above 0.001 also appeared in blood, which suggests that blood repertoires may reflect the immune response in the thyroid.

This clonotype was recorded many times. The antigen this receptor binds is unknown. No much larger clone exists at a distance of one base, and base qualities are not known. Ophthalmopathy patients were characterized by moderately to severely active disease, a Clinical Activity Score of at least 3, a NOSPECS grade of at least 4, and a disease duration under 3 months. Patients with other autoimmune diseases, uncontrolled infections, pregnancy or lactation were excluded from the study. Clinical symptoms, serum thyroxine, TRAb, thyroid ultrasound and orbital computed tomography were used for diagnosis. Ficoll-Paque density gradient centrifugation was used to isolate PBMCs from about 9.4 ml of fresh peripheral blood. Total RNA was extracted using Trizol reagent, and RNA quality was checked on an Agilent 2100 Bioanalyzer. The CDR3 holds 17 amino acids from the cysteine to the phenylalanine. The only DNA kept is the CDR3, 51 bases in frame from the first base. CDR1 is given as SQVTM and CDR2 as ANQGSEA, both from the germline V gene. V lost 1 base and J lost 0 bases; the stretch between them is 13 bases long.

For repertoire sequencing, TCR beta CDR3 regions were amplified from RNA transcripts. The first round of RT-PCR was done with HTBI primers and the Qiagen OneStep RT-PCR kit, and was followed by a second round of multiplex PCR, then size selection and purification. Libraries were sequenced paired-end with 100 bp reads on an Illumina HiSeq2000. From the authors' description of their analysis: Reads were processed with SOAPnuke, discarding reads with adapters, uncalled bases, mean Phred below 15, or no exact constant-primer or identifier match. COPE v1.2.5 was used to merge the high-quality paired reads. Each unique nucleotide sequence was defined as a clonotype, and clonotypes were aligned to IMGT TRB V, D and J references with MiTCR v1.1. The analysis was limited to V-J combinations with a frequency above 0.0001, which together covered over 98% of repertoires. For each V-J combination, a TCR clonal expansion and chaos score was defined as F50 clonal expansion divided by the chaos observed in the TCRdist matrix. Welch's t-statistics and random forest were used to narrow the features down to around twelve V-J combinations, which were then fed into a naive Bayes classifier. Thyroid-blood repertoire similarity was quantified with the Morisita-Horn index. The raw public data were reprocessed by TCRdb itself: fastp quality trimming at Q25, MiXCR clonotype calling, in-frame beta chains only. Rows are unified per CDR3 protein, each entry keeping the most common DNA and genes. In this record, the V and J calls reflect TCRdb's handling and not the investigators' own analysis. The sample profile shows about 740,000 distinct CDR3 sequences; approximately 40% of them were found once. Clones ranked in the top ten supply approximately 46% of the sample.

This chain is built from TRBV29-1 and TRBJ2-6, and perhaps TRBD2 as D gene, on 7 matching bases. The receptor was isolated from an adult man with Graves' ophthalmopathy. Sequencing used peripheral blood. CDR3 reads: CSVEVGGLRSGANVLTF. The DNA reads as follows: TGCAGCGTTGAAGTCGGGGGGCTTCGCTCTGGGGCCAACGTCCTGACTTTC.